This T cell receptor beta chain came from a study of OX40 agonist ivuxolimab in advanced cancers. Some clones are missing from TCRdb's copy, which holds only in-frame ones; the method was immunoSEQ multiplex PCR. The sample lists tens of thousands of clones, 65% to 90% occurring once. The germline CDR1 and CDR2 sequences are SGHRS and YFSETQ. The trim removed 2 bases at V and 7 bases at J, leaving 5 bases unmatched. The CDR3 runs 15 residues. Sequences were derived from CD4+ or CD8+ T cells sorted from blood, sampled in a trial of the OX40 agonist ivuxolimab. This receptor was taken from an adult with an advanced solid tumor such as melanoma, head and neck, liver or kidney cancer. The chain links TRBV5-1 to TRBJ2-2; 10 bases are a match to TRBD2. CDR3 bases: TGCGCCAGCAGCTTACTAGCGGGGATGGACGGGGAGCTGTTTTTT. As protein: CASSLLAGMDGELFF.